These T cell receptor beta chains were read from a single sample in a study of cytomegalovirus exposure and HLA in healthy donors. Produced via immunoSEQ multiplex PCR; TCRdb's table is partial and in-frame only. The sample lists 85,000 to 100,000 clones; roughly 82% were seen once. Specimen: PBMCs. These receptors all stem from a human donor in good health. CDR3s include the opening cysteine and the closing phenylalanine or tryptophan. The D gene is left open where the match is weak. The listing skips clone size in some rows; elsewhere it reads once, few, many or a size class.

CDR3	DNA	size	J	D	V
CASSSTTGVNYGYTF	TGCGCCAGCAGCTCCACTACAGGGGTTAACTATGGCTACACCTTC	once	TRBJ1-2	TRBD1	TRBV5-1
CASSLRTSGYEQYF	TGTGCCAGCAGCCTACGGACTAGCGGCTACGAGCAGTACTTC	.	TRBJ2-7	TRBD2	TRBV7-2
CASSPLGRIDTGELFF	TGTGCCAGCAGCCCCCTGGGGAGGATCGACACCGGGGAGCTGTTTTTT	.	TRBJ2-2	.	TRBV5-4
CASSPRETGTGAPEQYF	TGTGCCAGCTCACCACGGGAAACCGGGACAGGGGCTCCCGAGCAGTACTTC	.	TRBJ2-7	TRBD1	TRBV18
CASTSPWTQSGELFF	TGTGCCAGCACCTCACCTTGGACTCAGAGCGGGGAGCTGTTTTTT	.	TRBJ2-2	.	TRBV6-1
CASSIGTGGYNQPQHF	TGTGCCAGTAGTATCGGGACAGGGGGATACAATCAGCCCCAGCATTTT	.	TRBJ1-5	TRBD1	TRBV19
CASSHDRVYGYTF	TGTGCCAGCAGTCACGACAGGGTATATGGCTACACCTTC	.	TRBJ1-2	TRBD1	TRBV27
CASSLRDRTGTEAFF	TGTGCCAGCAGCTTGAGGGACAGGACGGGTACTGAAGCTTTCTTT	once	TRBJ1-1	TRBD1	TRBV7-8
CASSQEGTYYGYTF	TGCGCCAGCAGCCAAGAGGGGACATACTATGGCTACACCTTC	few	TRBJ1-2	.	TRBV4-1
CASHLAGGGNEQYF	TGTGCCAGCCACTTAGCGGGAGGTGGTAACGAGCAGTACTTC	once	TRBJ2-7	TRBD2	TRBV6-5
CASRRVQGDNEQYF	TGCGCCAGCAGGAGGGTACAGGGGGACAACGAGCAGTACTTC	.	TRBJ2-7	TRBD1	TRBV10-2
CASSNAGHGEKLFF	TGTGCCAGTAGTAATGCGGGGCATGGGGAAAAACTGTTTTTT	.	TRBJ1-4	.	TRBV19
CASSFGLAGAYEQYF	TGTGCCAGTAGTTTCGGACTAGCGGGAGCCTACGAGCAGTACTTC	.	TRBJ2-7	TRBD2	TRBV19
CASSSGIHSNQPQHF	TGTGCCAGCAGTTCGGGGATACATAGCAATCAGCCCCAGCATTTT	.	TRBJ1-5	.	TRBV6-5
CASSPGDRRAEAFF	TGTGCCAGCAGTCCAGGGGACAGGAGGGCTGAAGCTTTCTTT	few	TRBJ1-1	TRBD1	TRBV27
CASSLGDMGSGYTF	TGCGCCAGCAGCTTGGGTGACATGGGTAGTGGCTACACCTTC	once	TRBJ1-2	.	TRBV5-1
CASRRTGPTEAFF	TGTGCCAGCAGACGGACAGGGCCTACTGAAGCTTTCTTT	.	TRBJ1-1	TRBD1	TRBV2
CASSLGPNTEAFF	TGTGCCAGCAGTCTTGGGCCGAACACTGAAGCTTTCTTT	.	TRBJ1-1	.	TRBV6-1
CAIRVGTGELFF	TGTGCCATCCGGGTGGGCACCGGGGAGCTGTTTTTT	.	TRBJ2-2	.	TRBV10-3
CASRPNTGSNEKLFF	TGTGCCAGCAGGCCGAATACAGGGAGTAATGAAAAACTGTTTTTT	.	TRBJ1-4	.	TRBV6-5
CASSFISGRAKNIQYF	TGTGCCAGCAGCTTTATAAGCGGGAGAGCCAAAAACATTCAGTACTTC	.	TRBJ2-4	TRBD2	TRBV7-8
CASSQAGLAPGELFF	TGCGCCAGCAGCCAAGCAGGACTAGCGCCCGGGGAGCTGTTTTTT	.	TRBJ2-2	TRBD2	TRBV4-1
CASSHIKGQGAGNIQYF	TGCGCCAGCAGCCACATTAAGGGTCAGGGGGCGGGAAACATTCAGTACTTC	.	TRBJ2-4	TRBD1	TRBV4-1
CASSLFGQPQHF	TGTGCCAGCAGTTTATTTGGCCAGCCCCAGCATTTT	.	TRBJ1-5	.	TRBV27
CSVLSREEPYEQYF	TGCAGCGTTCTTTCGCGGGAGGAACCCTACGAGCAGTACTTC	.	TRBJ2-7	TRBD2	TRBV29-1
CASSQVPGQLPDEQFF	TGCGCCAGCAGCCAAGTCCCGGGACAGCTCCCCGATGAGCAGTTCTTC	few	TRBJ2-1	TRBD1	TRBV4-1
CASSEGTGEIYEQYF	TGTGCCAGCAGCGAAGGGACAGGAGAAATCTACGAGCAGTACTTC	.	TRBJ2-7	TRBD1	TRBV9
CASSLPATGNGYTF	TGTGCCAGCAGCTTGCCGGCTACAGGGAATGGCTACACCTTC	.	TRBJ1-2	.	TRBV5-6
CASSPGGTDTQYF	TGTGCCAGCAGCCCGGGGGGCACAGATACGCAGTATTTT	.	TRBJ2-3	.	TRBV7-9
CAISVGGLGNTIYF	TGTGCCATCAGTGTGGGGGGACTCGGAAACACCATATATTTT	.	TRBJ1-3	.	TRBV10-3
CASSHDREGGYTF	TGTGCCAGCAGTCACGACAGGGAAGGTGGCTACACCTTC	few	TRBJ1-2	TRBD1	TRBV27
CASSRWGGANEQFF	TGTGCCAGCAGCCGCTGGGGGGGGGCGAATGAGCAGTTCTTC	.	TRBJ2-1	.	TRBV5-6
CASSESGFYGYTF	TGTGCCAGCAGTGAATCCGGTTTCTATGGCTACACCTTC	.	TRBJ1-2	.	TRBV2
CASSTGTDTQYF	TGCGCCAGCAGCACAGGCACAGATACGCAGTATTTT	.	TRBJ2-3	.	TRBV5-1
CSSSSSPYEQYF	TGTTCCAGCAGCTCTTCCCCCTACGAGCAGTACTTC	few	TRBJ2-7	.	TRBV7-9
CASSAQGVENTEAFF	TGTGCCAGCAGCGCCCAGGGGGTGGAGAACACTGAAGCTTTCTTT	.	TRBJ1-1	TRBD1	TRBV9
CASSFGGSSNEKLFF	TGTGCCAGCAGCTTTGGGGGCTCGTCTAATGAAAAACTGTTTTTT	.	TRBJ1-4	.	TRBV5-6
CASLYRTGSNTGELFF	TGCGCCAGCCTATACAGGACAGGTTCGAACACCGGGGAGCTGTTTTTT	.	TRBJ2-2	TRBD1	TRBV5-1
CASSVDLVGDEQYF	TGTGCCAGCAGCGTAGACCTGGTGGGAGACGAGCAGTACTTC	.	TRBJ2-7	.	TRBV9
CASSHQTGGDEQYF	TGCGCCAGCAGCCACCAGACAGGGGGCGACGAGCAGTACTTC	.	TRBJ2-7	TRBD1	TRBV4-1
CASSRSATGGDYGYTF	TGTGCCAGCTCACGGAGCGCGACAGGGGGAGATTATGGCTACACCTTC	.	TRBJ1-2	TRBD1	TRBV18
CSSTIFSGGAANEQFF	TGTTCCAGCACCATCTTTAGCGGGGGGGCCGCGAATGAGCAGTTCTTC	.	TRBJ2-1	TRBD2	TRBV7-9
CASSVGSSGQETQYF	TGTGCCAGCAGCGTAGGGTCTAGCGGCCAAGAGACCCAGTACTTC	once	TRBJ2-5	TRBD2	TRBV9
CASRLGQGATGELFF	TGCGCCAGCCGCCTGGGACAGGGGGCTACCGGGGAGCTGTTTTTT	.	TRBJ2-2	TRBD1	TRBV5-1
CASSSPAGTGGELFF	TGTGCCAGCAGTTCCCCAGCCGGGACAGGGGGGGAACTGTTTTTT	.	TRBJ1-4	TRBD1	TRBV25-1